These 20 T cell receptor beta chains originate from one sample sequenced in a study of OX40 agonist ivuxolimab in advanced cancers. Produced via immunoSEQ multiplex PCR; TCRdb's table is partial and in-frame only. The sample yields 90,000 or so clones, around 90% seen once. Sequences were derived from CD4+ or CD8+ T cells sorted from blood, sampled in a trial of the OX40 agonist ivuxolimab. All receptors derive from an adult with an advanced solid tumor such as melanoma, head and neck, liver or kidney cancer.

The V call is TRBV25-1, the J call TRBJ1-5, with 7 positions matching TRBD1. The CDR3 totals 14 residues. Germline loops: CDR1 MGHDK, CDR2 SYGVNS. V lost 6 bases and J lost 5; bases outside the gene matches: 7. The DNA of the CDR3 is TGTGCCAGCAGACAAACAGGGGACGATCAGCCCCAGCATTTT. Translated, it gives CASRQTGDDQPQHF. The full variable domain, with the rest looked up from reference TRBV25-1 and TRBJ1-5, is EADIYQTPRYLVIGTGKKITLECSQTMGHDKMYWYQQDPGMELHLIHYSYGVNSTEKGDLSSESTVSRIRTEHFPLTLESARPSHTSQYLCASRQTGDDQPQHFGDGTRLSIL.

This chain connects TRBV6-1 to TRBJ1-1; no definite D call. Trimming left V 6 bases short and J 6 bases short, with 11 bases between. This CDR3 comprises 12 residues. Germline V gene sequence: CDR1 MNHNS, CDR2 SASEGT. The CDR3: CASSPGGPEAFF. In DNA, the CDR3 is TGTGCCAGCAGCCCCGGCGGCCCTGAAGCTTTCTTT.

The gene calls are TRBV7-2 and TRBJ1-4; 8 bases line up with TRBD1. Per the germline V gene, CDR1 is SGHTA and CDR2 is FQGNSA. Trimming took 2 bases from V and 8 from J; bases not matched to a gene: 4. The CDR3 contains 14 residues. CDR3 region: CASSLNRGGEKLFF. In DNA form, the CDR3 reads TGTGCCAGCAGCTTAAACAGGGGGGGAGAAAAACTGTTTTTT.

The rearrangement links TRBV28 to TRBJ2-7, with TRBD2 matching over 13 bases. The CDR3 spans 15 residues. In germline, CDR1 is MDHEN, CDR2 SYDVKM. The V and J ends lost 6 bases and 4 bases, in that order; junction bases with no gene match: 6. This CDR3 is CASRIGTSGTYEQYF. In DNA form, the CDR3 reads TGTGCCAGCAGGATCGGGACTAGCGGGACTTACGAGCAGTACTTC.

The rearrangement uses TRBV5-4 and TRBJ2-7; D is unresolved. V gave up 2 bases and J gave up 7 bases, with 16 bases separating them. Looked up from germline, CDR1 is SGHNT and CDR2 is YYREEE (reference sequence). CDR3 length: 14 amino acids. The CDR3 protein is CASSFDVASREQYF. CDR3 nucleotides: TGTGCCAGCAGCTTCGACGTGGCCTCGCGGGAGCAGTACTTC.

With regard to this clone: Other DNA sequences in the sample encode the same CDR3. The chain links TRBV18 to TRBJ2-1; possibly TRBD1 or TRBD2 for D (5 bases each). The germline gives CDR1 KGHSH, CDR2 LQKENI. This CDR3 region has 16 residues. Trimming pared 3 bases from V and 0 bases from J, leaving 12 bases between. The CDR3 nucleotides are TGTGCCAGCTCACCCCCGGGGCTGAGCTCCTACAATGAGCAGTTCTTC. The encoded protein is CASSPPGLSSYNEQFF.

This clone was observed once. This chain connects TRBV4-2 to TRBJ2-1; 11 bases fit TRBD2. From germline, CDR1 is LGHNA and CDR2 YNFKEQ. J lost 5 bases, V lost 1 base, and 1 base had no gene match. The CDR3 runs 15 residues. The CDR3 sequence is CASSQGLAGHNEQFF. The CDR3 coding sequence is TGTGCCAGCAGCCAAGGACTAGCGGGGCACAATGAGCAGTTCTTC.

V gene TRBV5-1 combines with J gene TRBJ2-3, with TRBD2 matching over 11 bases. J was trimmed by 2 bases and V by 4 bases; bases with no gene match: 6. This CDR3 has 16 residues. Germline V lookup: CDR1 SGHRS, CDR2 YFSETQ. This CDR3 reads CASSITSGSPTDTQYF. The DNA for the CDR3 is TGCGCCAGCAGCATCACTAGCGGGAGTCCCACAGATACGCAGTATTTT.

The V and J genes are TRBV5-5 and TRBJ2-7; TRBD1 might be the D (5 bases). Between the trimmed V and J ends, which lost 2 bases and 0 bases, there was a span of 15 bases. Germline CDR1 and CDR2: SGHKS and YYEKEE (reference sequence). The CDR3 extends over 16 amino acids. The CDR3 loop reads CASSLGRVLTSYEQYF. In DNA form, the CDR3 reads TGTGCCAGCAGCTTAGGCAGGGTCCTAACCTCCTACGAGCAGTACTTC. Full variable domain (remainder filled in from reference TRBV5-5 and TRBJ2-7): DAGVTQSPTHLIKTRGQQVTLRCSPISGHKSVSWYQQVLGQGPQFIFQYYEKEERGRGNFPDRFSARQFPNYSSELNVNALLLGDSALYLCASSLGRVLTSYEQYFGPGTRLTVT.

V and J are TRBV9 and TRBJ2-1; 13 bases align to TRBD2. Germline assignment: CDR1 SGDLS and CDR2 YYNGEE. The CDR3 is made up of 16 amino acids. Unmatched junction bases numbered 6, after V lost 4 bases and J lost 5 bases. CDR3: CASSPTGTSGDNEQFF. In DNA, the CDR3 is TGTGCCAGCAGCCCTACAGGGACTAGCGGGGACAATGAGCAGTTCTTC.

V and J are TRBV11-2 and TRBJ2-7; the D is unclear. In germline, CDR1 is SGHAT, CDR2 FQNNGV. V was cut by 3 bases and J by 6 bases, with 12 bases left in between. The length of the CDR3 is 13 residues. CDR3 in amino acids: CASSFGERIEQYF. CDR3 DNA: TGTGCCAGCAGCTTTGGAGAGAGGATCGAGCAGTACTTC.

The DNA of the CDR3 is TGCGCCAGCAGTCTCGGACTCAATAATGAGCAGTTCTTC. It encodes CASSLGLNNEQFF. V usage is TRBV5-1 and J usage is TRBJ2-1; D is possibly TRBD2 (5 bases). Trimming removed 5 bases from V and 7 bases from J, with 13 bases in between. CDR1 and CDR2 from the germline V gene are SGHRS and YFSETQ. The CDR3 has 13 residues.

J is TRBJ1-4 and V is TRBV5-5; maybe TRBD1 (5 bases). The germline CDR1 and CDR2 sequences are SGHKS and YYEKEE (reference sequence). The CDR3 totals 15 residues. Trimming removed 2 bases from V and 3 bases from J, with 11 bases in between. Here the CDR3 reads CASSLGMGPNEKLFF. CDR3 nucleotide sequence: TGTGCCAGCAGCTTAGGAATGGGACCTAATGAAAAACTGTTTTTT.

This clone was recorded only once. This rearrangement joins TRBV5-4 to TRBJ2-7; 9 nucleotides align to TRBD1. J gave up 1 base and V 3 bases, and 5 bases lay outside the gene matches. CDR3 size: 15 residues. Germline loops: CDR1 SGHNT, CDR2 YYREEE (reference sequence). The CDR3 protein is CASSWGQGGSYEQYF. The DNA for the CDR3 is TGTGCCAGCAGCTGGGGACAGGGAGGGTCCTACGAGCAGTACTTC.

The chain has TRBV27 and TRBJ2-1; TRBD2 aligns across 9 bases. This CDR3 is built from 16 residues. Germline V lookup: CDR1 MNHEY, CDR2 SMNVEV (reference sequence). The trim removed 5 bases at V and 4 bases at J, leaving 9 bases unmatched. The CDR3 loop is CASSTSGPRQYNEQFF. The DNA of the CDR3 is TGTGCCAGCAGTACTAGCGGGCCCCGTCAGTACAATGAGCAGTTCTTC.

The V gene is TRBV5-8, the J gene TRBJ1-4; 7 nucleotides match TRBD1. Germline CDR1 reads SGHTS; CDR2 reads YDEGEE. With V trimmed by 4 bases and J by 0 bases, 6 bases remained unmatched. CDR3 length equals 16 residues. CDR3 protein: CASSPGQVATNEKLFF. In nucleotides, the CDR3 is TGTGCCAGCAGCCCCGGACAGGTTGCAACTAATGAAAAACTGTTTTTT.

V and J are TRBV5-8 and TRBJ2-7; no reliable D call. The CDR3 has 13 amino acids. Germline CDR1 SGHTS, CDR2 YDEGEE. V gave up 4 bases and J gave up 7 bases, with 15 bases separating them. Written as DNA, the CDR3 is TGTGCCAGCAGCACTTCCACCGGGCTAGAGCAGTACTTC. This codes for CASSTSTGLEQYF.

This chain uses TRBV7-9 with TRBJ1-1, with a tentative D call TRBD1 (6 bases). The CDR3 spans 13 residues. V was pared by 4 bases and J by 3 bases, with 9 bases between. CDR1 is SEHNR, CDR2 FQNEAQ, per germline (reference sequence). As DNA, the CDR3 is TGTGCCAGCAGCTCCGGACAGTACACTGAAGCTTTCTTT. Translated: CASSSGQYTEAFF.

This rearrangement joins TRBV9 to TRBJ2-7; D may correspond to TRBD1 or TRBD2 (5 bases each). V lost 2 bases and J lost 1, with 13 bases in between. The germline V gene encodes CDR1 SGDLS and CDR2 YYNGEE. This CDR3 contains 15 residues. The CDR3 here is CASSVHGTVSYEQYF. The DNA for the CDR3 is TGTGCCAGCAGCGTCCACGGGACGGTTTCCTACGAGCAGTACTTC.

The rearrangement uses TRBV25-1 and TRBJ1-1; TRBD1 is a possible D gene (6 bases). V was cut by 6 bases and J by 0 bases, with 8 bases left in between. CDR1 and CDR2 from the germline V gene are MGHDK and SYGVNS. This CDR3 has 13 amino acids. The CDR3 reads CASRGQLNTEAFF. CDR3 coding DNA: TGTGCCAGCAGAGGACAGCTGAACACTGAAGCTTTCTTT.